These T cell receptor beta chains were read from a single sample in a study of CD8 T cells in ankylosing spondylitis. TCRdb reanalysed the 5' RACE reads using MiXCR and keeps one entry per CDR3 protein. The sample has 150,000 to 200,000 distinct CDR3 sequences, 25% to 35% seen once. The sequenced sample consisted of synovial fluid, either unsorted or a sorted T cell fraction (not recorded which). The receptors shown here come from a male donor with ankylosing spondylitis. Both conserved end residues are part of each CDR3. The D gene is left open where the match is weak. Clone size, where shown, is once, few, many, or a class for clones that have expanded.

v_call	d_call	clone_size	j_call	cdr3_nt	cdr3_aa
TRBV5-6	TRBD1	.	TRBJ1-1	TGTGCCAGCAGCCCTTACAGGGGTACGTACGGTACTGAAGCTTTCTTT	CASSPYRGTYGTEAFF
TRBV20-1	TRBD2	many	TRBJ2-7	TGCAGTGCTACGATAACTAGCGCCCACGAGCAGTACTTC	CSATITSAHEQYF
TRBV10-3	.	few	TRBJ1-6	TGTGCCATCAGTGAGGGGCAGGGTCGATCACCCCTCCACTTT	CAISEGQGRSPLHF
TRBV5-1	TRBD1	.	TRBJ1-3	TGCGCCAGCAGCTGGGGGACAGGGTCTGGAAACACCATATATTTT	CASSWGTGSGNTIYF
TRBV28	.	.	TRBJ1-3	TGTGCCAGCAGTTTACACCGGGCCGCGGCCGGAAACACCATATATTTT	CASSLHRAAAGNTIYF
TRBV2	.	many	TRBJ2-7	TGTGCCAGCAGTGACATCCACGAGCAGTACTTC	CASSDIHEQYF
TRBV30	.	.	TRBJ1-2	TGTGCCTGGAGTAGGACGGAGCTGAACTATGGCTACACCTTC	CAWSRTELNYGYTF
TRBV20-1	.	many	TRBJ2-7	TGCAGTGCTAGTGGGGGTAGGGAGCAGTACTTC	CSASGGREQYF
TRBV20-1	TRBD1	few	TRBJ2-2	TGCAGTGCCAGGGGACAGGGGAACACCGGGGAGCTGTTTTTT	CSARGQGNTGELFF
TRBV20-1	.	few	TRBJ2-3	TGCAGTGCCTCTACTCGTACGTCCCGCGGGGCAGATACGCAGTATTTT	CSASTRTSRGADTQYF
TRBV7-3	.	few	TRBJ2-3	TGTGCCAGCAGCTTATATCTAAGCACAGATACGCAGTATTTT	CASSLYLSTDTQYF
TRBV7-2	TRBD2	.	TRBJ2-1	TGTGCCAGCAGCATTGCGGGGGGCGCGGCTTCCTACAATGAGCAGTTCTTC	CASSIAGGAASYNEQFF
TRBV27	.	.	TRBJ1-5	TGTGCCAGCAGTCTTCAGAGGGGCAATCAGCCCCAGCATTTT	CASSLQRGNQPQHF
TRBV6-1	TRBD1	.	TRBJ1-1	TGTGCCAGCAGGGACCTGGGACAGCCGAACACTGAAGCTTTCTTT	CASRDLGQPNTEAFF
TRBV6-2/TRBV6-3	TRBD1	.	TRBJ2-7	TGTGCCAGCAGTATTCTGACAGGGGCCTACGAGCAGTACTTC	CASSILTGAYEQYF
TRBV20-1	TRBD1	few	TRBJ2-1	TGCAGTGCTGGGTTCAGACAGGGACGATACAATGAGCAGTTCTTC	CSAGFRQGRYNEQFF
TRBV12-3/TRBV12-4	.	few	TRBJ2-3	TGTGCCAGCAGTTTGCCGACTACAGGGAGAGATACGCAGTATTTT	CASSLPTTGRDTQYF
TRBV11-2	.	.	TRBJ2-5	TGTGCCAGCAGCAGACTAGCCCAGGGGGGTGGGACCCAGTACTTC	CASSRLAQGGGTQYF
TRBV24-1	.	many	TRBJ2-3	TGTGCCACCAGTGATTTTTCAGATACGCAGTATTTT	CATSDFSDTQYF
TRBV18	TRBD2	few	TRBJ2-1	TGTGCCAGCTCACCAACGGGGGGGCCCGCCAATGAGCAGTTCTTC	CASSPTGGPANEQFF
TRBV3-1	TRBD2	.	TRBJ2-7	TGTGCCAGCAGCCCAGGACTAGCGGGAGCGGGGCGTACTTTCTACGAGCAGTACTTC	CASSPGLAGAGRTFYEQYF
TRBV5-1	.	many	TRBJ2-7	TGCGCCAGCAGCTTGGTCGCTAGCTACGAGCAGTACTTC	CASSLVASYEQYF
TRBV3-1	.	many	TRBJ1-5	TGTGCCAGCAGCCAAGCCGGAGGGGATCAGCCCCAGCATTTT	CASSQAGGDQPQHF
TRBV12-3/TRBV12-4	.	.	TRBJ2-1	TGTGCCAGCAGCCCCTTCGACAGTCTGAATGAGCAGTTCTTC	CASSPFDSLNEQFF
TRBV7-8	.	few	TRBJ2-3	TGTGCCAGCAGCTTATTGCACAGGGCTACAGATACGCAGTATTTT	CASSLLHRATDTQYF
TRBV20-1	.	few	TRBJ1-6	TGCAGTGCTAGAGTAGGACTTACCTATAATTCACCCCTCCACTTT	CSARVGLTYNSPLHF
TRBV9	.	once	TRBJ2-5	TGTGCCAGCAGCGTGGGGCCGGGCGTGGAACGGACCCAGTACTTC	CASSVGPGVERTQYF
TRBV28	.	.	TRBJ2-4	TGTGCCAGCAGTTTACAGGGGAGAGACATTCAGTACTTC	CASSLQGRDIQYF
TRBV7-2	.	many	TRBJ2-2	TGTGCCAGCAGCGCAATGTTAACCGGGGAGCTGTTTTTT	CASSAMLTGELFF
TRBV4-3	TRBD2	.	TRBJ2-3	TGCGCCAGCAGCCAAGATATGGGGGGAGGGAATACGCAGTATTTT	CASSQDMGGGNTQYF
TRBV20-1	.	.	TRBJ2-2	TGCAGTGTACGTTTTCTAGGGACCGGGGAGCTGTTTTTT	CSVRFLGTGELFF
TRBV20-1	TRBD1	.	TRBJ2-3	TGCAGTGCTGGACAGGGCGGGTCGTCAGATACGCAGTATTTT	CSAGQGGSSDTQYF
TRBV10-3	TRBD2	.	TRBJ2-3	TGTGCCATCAGTGAGTCGGTAGCGGGAGGGTCAAGCACAGATACGCAGTATTTT	CAISESVAGGSSTDTQYF
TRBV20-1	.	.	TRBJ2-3	TGCAGTGCTAGCGGGCGTCAATACCGGGGCACAGATACGCAGTATTTT	CSASGRQYRGTDTQYF
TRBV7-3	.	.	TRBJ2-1	TGTGCCAGCAGCTCCCCGGGCTCAAAAGCAAATGAGCAGTTCTTC	CASSSPGSKANEQFF
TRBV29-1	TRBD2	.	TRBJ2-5	TGCAGCGTTGGCCCAACGGGGTTAGCGGGAGGGCCAGAGACCCAGTACTTC	CSVGPTGLAGGPETQYF
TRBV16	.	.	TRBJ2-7	TGTGCCAGCAGCCAAAACAGGTTGGGCGAGCAGTACTTC	CASSQNRLGEQYF
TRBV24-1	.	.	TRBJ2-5	TGTGCCACTGGGGAGGAGGGGCCCCGGGAGGAGACCCAGTACTTC	CATGEEGPREETQYF
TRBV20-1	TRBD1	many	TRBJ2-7	TGCAGTGCTAGAGGGGGGACAGGGGTTGGGGAGCAGTACTTC	CSARGGTGVGEQYF
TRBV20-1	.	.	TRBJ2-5	TGCAGTGCTAGTATGCAGGGTGGGGAGACCCAGTACTTC	CSASMQGGETQYF
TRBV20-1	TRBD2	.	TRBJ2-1	TGCAGTGCTAGAGTTTCGGGGCGAGGGACTAGCGGGAGCTCCTACAATGAGCAGTTCTTC	CSARVSGRGTSGSSYNEQFF
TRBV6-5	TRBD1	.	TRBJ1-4	TGTGCCAGCAGTTCTCTCGGGAGGGGGCCTGGTGAAAAACTGTTTTTT	CASSSLGRGPGEKLFF
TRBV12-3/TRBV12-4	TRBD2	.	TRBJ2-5	TGTGCCAGCAGCCGGACTAGCGGGGCTGGAGAGACCCAGTACTTC	CASSRTSGAGETQYF
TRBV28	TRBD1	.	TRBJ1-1	TGTGCCAGCAGGCTCACGACAGGGGGCACTGAAGCTTTCTTT	CASRLTTGGTEAFF
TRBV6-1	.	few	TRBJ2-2	TGTGCCAGCAGAGGGAGCGGGCTAGGAACCGGGGAGCTGTTTTTT	CASRGSGLGTGELFF
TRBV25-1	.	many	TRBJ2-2	TGTGCCAGCAGTGAATGGAGCGGGGAGCTGTTTTTT	CASSEWSGELFF
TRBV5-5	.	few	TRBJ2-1	TGTGCCAGCAGCTTAACTAGGGTCAATGAGCAGTTCTTC	CASSLTRVNEQFF
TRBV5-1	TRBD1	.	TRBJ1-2	TGCGCCAGCAGCCCAGCAGGGACAGAGATCTATGGCTACACCTTC	CASSPAGTEIYGYTF